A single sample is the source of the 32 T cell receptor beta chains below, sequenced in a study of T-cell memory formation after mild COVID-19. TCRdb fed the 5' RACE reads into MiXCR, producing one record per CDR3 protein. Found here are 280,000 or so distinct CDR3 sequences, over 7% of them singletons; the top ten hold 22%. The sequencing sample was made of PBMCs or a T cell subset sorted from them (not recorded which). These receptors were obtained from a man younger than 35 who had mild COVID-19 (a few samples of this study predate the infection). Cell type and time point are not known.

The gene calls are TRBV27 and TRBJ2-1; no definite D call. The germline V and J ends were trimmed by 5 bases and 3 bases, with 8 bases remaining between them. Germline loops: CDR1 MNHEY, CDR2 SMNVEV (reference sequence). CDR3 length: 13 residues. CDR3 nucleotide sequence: TGTGCCAGCAGTATGTCCAGCTACAATGAGCAGTTCTTC. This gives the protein CASSMSSYNEQFF.

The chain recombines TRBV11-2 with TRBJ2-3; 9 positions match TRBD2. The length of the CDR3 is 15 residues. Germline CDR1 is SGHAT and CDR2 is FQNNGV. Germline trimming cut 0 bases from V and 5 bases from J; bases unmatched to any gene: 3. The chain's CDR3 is CASSLERGGLDTQYF. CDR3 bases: TGTGCCAGCAGCTTAGAGCGGGGGGGCCTAGATACGCAGTATTTT.

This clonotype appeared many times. The CDR3 coding sequence is TGCGCCAGCAGCTTGGCGGGGACAGGGGGAACCGGGGAGCTGTTTTTT. Translated: CASSLAGTGGTGELFF. The V call is TRBV5-1, the J call TRBJ2-2; TRBD1 aligns across 11 bases. The CDR3 extends over 16 amino acids. Germline lookup yields CDR1 SGHRS and CDR2 YFSETQ. With V trimmed by 0 bases and J by 5 bases, 3 bases remained unmatched.

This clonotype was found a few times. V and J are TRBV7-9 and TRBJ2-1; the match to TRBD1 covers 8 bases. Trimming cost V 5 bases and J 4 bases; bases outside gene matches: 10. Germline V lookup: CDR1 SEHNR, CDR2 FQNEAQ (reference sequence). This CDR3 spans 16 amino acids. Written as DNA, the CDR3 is TGTGCCAGCAGCCCCGTCGGGACAGGCCCTTACAATGAGCAGTTCTTC. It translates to CASSPVGTGPYNEQFF.

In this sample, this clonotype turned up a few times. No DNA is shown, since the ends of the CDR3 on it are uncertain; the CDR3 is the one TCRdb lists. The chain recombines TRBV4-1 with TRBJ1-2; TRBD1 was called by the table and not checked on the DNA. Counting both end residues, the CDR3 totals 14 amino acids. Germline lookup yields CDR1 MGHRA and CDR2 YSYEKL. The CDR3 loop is CASILDRVAYGYTF.

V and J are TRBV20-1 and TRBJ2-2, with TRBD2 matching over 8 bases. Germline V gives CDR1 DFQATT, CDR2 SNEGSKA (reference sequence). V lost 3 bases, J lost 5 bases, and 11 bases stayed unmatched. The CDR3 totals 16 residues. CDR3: CSARARGGPGTGELFF. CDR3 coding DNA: TGCAGTGCTAGGGCCCGGGGGGGGCCGGGAACCGGGGAGCTGTTTTTT.

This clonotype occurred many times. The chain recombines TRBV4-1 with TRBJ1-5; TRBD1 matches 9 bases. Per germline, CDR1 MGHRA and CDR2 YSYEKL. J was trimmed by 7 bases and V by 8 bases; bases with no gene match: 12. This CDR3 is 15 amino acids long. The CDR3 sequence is CASGPGQGGWQPQHF. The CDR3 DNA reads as TGCGCCAGCGGACCGGGACAGGGCGGTTGGCAGCCCCAGCATTTT.

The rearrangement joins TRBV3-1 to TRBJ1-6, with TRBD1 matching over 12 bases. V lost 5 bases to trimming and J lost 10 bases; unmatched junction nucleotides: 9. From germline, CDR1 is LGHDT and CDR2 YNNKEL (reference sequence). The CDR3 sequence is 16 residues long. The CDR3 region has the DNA TGTGCCAGCAGCTCACGGGGACAGGGGGCCCAATCACCCCTCCACTTT. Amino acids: CASSSRGQGAQSPLHF.

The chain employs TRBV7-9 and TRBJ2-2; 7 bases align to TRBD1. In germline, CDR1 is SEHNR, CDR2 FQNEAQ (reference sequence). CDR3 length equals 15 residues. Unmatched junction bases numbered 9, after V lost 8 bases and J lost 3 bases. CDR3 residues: CASATRQGDTGELFF. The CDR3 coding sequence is TGTGCCAGCGCTACGAGACAGGGTGACACCGGGGAGCTGTTTTTT.

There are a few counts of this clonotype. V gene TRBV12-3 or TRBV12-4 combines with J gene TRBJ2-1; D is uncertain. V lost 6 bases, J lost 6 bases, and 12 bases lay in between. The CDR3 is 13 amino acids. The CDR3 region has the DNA TGTGCCAGCAGGATAGATTCTGCCAATGAGCAGTTCTTC. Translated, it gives CASRIDSANEQFF.

In DNA, the CDR3 is TGCGCCAGCACCGGGACCACCACCGGGGAGCTGTTTTTT. Encoded protein: CASTGTTTGELFF. The rearrangement links TRBV5-1 to TRBJ2-2, with D perhaps being TRBD1 or TRBD2 (5 bases each). Germline CDR1 and CDR2: SGHRS and YFSETQ. The CDR3 length is 13 residues. V dropped 6 bases and J dropped 4 bases, with 10 bases sitting between them. The whole variable domain, remainder taken from reference TRBV5-1 and TRBJ2-2, is KAGVTQTPRYLIKTRGQQVTLSCSPISGHRSVSWYQQTPGQGLQFLFEYFSETQRNKGNFPGRFSGRQFSNSRSEMNVSTLELGDSALYLCASTGTTTGELFFGEGSRLTVL.

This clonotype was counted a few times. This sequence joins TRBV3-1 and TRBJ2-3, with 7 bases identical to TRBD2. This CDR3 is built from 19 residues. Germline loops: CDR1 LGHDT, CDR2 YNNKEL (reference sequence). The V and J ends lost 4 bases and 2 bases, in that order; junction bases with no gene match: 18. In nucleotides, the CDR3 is TGTGCCAGCAGCCCCCTTAGCGGTTCGGGGGGACCCCTCACAGATACGCAGTATTTT. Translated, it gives CASSPLSGSGGPLTDTQYF.

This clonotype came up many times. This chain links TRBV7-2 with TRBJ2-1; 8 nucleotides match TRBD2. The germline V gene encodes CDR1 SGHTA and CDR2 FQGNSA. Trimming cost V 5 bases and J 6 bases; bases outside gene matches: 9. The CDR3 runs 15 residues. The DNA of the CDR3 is TGTGCCAGCAGCCTCGGGGGGGCCTACGCCAATGAGCAGTTCTTC. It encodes CASSLGGAYANEQFF.

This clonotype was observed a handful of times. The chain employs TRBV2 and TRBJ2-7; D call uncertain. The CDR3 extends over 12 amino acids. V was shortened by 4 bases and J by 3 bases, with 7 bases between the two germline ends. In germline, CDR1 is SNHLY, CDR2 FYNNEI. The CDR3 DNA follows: TGTGCCAGCAGTGCCTTGAACTACGAGCAGTACGTC. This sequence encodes CASSALNYEQYV.

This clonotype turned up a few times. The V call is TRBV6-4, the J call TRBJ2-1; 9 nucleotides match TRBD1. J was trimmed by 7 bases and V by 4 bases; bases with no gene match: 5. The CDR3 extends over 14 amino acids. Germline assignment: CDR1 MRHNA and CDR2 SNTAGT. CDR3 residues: CASSARTGVNEQFF. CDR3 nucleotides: TGTGCCAGCAGTGCGAGGACAGGGGTGAATGAGCAGTTCTTC.

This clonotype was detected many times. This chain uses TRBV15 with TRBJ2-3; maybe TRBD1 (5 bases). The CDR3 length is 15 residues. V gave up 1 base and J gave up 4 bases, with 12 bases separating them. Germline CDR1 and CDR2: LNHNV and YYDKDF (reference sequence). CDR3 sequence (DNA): TGTGCCACCAGCAGAGTCACAGGTATATCAGATACGCAGTATTTT. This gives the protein CATSRVTGISDTQYF.

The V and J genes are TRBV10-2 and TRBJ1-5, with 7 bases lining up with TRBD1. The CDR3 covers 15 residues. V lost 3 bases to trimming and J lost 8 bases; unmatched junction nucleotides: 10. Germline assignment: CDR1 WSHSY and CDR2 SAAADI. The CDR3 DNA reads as TGCGCCAGCAGTGACGTCCAGGGGGGAGGGGAGCCCCAGCATTTT. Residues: CASSDVQGGGEPQHF.

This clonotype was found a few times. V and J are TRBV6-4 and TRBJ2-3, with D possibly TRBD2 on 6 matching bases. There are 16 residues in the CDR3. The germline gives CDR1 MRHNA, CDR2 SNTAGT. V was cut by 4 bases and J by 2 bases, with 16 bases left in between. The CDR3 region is CASSGVPGLDTDTQYF. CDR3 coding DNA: TGTGCCAGCAGTGGCGTACCGGGACTGGACACAGATACGCAGTATTTT.

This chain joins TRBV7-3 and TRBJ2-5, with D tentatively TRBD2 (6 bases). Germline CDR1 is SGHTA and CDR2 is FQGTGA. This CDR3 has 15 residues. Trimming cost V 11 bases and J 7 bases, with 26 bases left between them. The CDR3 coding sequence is TGTGCCTCCGCGAGGGGAGGCGGGGCGGCAGCGACCCAGTACTTC. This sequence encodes CASARGGGAAATQYF.

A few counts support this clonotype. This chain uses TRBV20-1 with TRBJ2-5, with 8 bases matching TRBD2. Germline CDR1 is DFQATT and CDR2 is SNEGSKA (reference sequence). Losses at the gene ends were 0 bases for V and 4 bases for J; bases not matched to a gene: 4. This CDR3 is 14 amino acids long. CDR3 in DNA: TGCAGTGCTAGAGATCTCGGGGGGGGAGAGACCCAGTACTTC. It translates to CSARDLGGGETQYF.

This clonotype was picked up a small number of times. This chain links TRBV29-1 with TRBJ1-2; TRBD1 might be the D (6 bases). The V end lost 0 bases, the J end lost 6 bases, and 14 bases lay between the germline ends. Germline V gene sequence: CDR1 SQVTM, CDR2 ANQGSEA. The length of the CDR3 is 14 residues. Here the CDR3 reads CSVEEGPRGDGYTF. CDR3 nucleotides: TGCAGCGTTGAAGAGGGGCCCAGGGGCGATGGCTACACCTTC.

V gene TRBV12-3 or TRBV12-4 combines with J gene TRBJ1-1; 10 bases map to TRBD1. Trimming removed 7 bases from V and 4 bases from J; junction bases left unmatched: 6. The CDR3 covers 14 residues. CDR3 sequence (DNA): TGTGCCAGCACACCGGGACAGGGGTTCACTGAAGCTTTCTTT. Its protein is CASTPGQGFTEAFF.

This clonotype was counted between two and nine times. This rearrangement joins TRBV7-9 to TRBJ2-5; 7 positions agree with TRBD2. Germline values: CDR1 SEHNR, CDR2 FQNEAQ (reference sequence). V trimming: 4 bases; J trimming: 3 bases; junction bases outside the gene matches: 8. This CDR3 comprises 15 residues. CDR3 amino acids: CASSSTRGEKETQYF. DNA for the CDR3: TGTGCCAGCAGCTCAACCCGGGGGGAGAAAGAGACCCAGTACTTC.

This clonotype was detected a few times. CDR3 protein: CATPSQHSSGNTIYF. The CDR3, as DNA: TGTGCCACCCCCTCACAGCACAGCTCTGGAAACACCATATATTTT. V usage is TRBV12-3 or TRBV12-4 and J usage is TRBJ1-3; D call uncertain. V lost 10 bases and J 0 bases, leaving 16 bases between the germline ends. This CDR3 region has 15 residues.

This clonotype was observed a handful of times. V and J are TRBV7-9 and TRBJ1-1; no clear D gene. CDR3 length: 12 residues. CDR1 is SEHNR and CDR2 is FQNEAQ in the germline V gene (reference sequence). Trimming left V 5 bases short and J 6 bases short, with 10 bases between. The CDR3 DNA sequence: TGTGCCAGCAGCCTGGTTGTCGCTGAAGCTTTCTTT. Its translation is CASSLVVAEAFF.

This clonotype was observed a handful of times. The CDR3 DNA is TGCGCCAGCAGCCGATCTAGCGGAGGGCTCCCAGATACGCAGTATTTT. As protein: CASSRSSGGLPDTQYF. This sequence joins TRBV5-1 and TRBJ2-3; TRBD2 agrees at 7 bases. CDR3 length: 16 amino acids. From germline, CDR1 is SGHRS and CDR2 YFSETQ. Trimming cost V 4 bases and J 4 bases; bases outside gene matches: 12. Using reference TRBV5-1 and TRBJ2-3 for the parts outside the CDR3, the full variable domain is KAGVTQTPRYLIKTRGQQVTLSCSPISGHRSVSWYQQTPGQGLQFLFEYFSETQRNKGNFPGRFSGRQFSNSRSEMNVSTLELGDSALYLCASSRSSGGLPDTQYFGPGTRLTVL.

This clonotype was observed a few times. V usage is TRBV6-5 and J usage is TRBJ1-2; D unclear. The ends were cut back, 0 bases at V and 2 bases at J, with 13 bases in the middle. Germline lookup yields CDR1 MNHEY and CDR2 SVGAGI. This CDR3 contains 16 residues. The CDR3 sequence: CASSYSSGSPNYGYTF. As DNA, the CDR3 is TGTGCCAGCAGTTACTCGTCGGGCAGCCCCAACTATGGCTACACCTTC.

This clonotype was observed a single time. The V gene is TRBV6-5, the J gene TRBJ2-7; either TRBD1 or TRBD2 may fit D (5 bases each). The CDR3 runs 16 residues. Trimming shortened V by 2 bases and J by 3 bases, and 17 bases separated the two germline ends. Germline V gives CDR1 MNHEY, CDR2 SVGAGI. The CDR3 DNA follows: TGTGCCAGCAGTTACCTCCCGGGACGTTCGCACTACGAGCAGTACTTC. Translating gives CASSYLPGRSHYEQYF.

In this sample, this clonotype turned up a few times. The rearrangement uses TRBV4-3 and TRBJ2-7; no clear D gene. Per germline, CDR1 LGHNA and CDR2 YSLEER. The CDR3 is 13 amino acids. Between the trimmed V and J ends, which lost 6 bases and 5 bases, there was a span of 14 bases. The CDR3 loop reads CASSDRRLNEQYF. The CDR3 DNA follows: TGCGCCAGCAGTGACCGACGTTTGAACGAGCAGTACTTC.

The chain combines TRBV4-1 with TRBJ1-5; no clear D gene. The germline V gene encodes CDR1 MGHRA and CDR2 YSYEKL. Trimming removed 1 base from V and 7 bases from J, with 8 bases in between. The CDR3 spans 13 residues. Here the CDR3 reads CASSQGGWQPQHF. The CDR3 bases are TGCGCCAGCAGCCAAGGAGGGTGGCAGCCCCAGCATTTT.

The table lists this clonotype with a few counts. The CDR3 spells CATVSIYGYTF. In DNA, the CDR3 is TGTGCCACCGTAAGCATCTATGGCTACACCTTC. V and J are TRBV10-3 and TRBJ1-2; D gene ambiguous. CDR1 is ENHRY, CDR2 SYGVKD, per germline. This CDR3 region has 11 residues. V was clipped by 10 bases and J by 4 bases, with 10 bases between them.

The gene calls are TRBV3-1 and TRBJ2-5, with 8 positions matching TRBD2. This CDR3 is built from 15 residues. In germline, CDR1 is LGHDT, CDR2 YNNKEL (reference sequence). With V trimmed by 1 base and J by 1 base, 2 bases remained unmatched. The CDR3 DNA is TGTGCCAGCAGCCAAGGCGGGGGGATCCAAGAGACCCAGTACTTC. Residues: CASSQGGGIQETQYF.